This T cell receptor beta chain was obtained from a study of regulatory T cells in long-lasting Graves disease. Time point given: newly diagnosed GD, antithyroid drugs for less than 3 months. PBMCs provided the RNA from which the TCR library was made. Turning to this clonotype: Being one base from a much bigger clone, this may be a read error.

CDR3 regions were amplified by Arm-PCR using iRepertoire HTBI primers to build TCR beta libraries. Via MiXCR, TCRdb re-called the multiplex PCR reads, giving one row per CDR3 protein. The table records approximately 350,000 distinct CDR3 sequences, 15% to 20% of them present only once. The same sample was also studied in work on T cells in Graves' hyperthyroidism and ophthalmopathy.

The starting material was peripheral blood mononuclear cells (PBMCs), obtained at new diagnosis, from a patient treated with antithyroid drugs. The TCR originated in a woman aged 18-35 years with Graves disease.

The CDR3 sequence: CASRNTGMINNNERFF. The CDR3 region has the DNA TGTGCCAGCAGGAATACGGGAATGATCAATAACAATGAGCGGTTCTTC. The gene calls are TRBV6-2 or TRBV6-3 and TRBJ2-1; possibly TRBD2 for D (5 bases). In germline, CDR1 is MNHEY, CDR2 SVGEGT. The CDR3 is made up of 16 amino acids.